The 24 T cell receptor beta chains listed next were all sequenced from one sample in a study of blood T cells in healthy people across ages. With a J-beta primer mix and a sample-barcoded 5' primer, a second PCR ran about 7 to 12 cycles. TCRdb fed the 5' RACE reads into MiXCR, producing one record per CDR3 protein. The repertoire holds more than 1.4 million distinct CDR3 sequences, with 40% to 50% as singletons. The sample consisted of blood. The source of these receptors is a young woman in good health.

This clonotype was observed a few times. The chain uses TRBV6-6 and TRBJ2-1; TRBD1 agrees at 9 bases. The ends lost 0 bases at V and 9 bases at J; junction bases unmatched: 15. CDR1 is MNHNY, CDR2 SVGAGI, per germline (reference sequence). This CDR3 contains 18 residues. The CDR3 protein is CASSYSSLTGGFVGEQFF. The CDR3 DNA reads as TGTGCCAGCAGTTACTCGAGCCTGACAGGGGGATTTGTGGGTGAGCAGTTCTTC.

This clonotype was counted a few times. The V and J genes are TRBV6-1 and TRBJ2-1; TRBD1 is a possible D gene (5 bases). Germline-derived CDR1 and CDR2 are MNHNS and SASEGT. This CDR3 contains 14 residues. The ends were cut back, 4 bases at V and 8 bases at J, with 15 bases in the middle. The CDR3 here is CASSAEDRYYEQFF. The DNA of the CDR3 is TGTGCCAGCAGTGCGGAAGACAGATACTATGAGCAGTTCTTC.

The CDR3 DNA sequence: TGTGCCAGCAGTTACACTGATACCGGGGAGCTGTTTTTT. Amino acids: CASSYTDTGELFF. The chain couples TRBV6-2 or TRBV6-3 to TRBJ2-2; no definite D call. Germline V lookup: CDR1 MNHEY, CDR2 SVGEGT. Trimming took 2 bases from V and 5 from J, leaving 6 bases between them. The CDR3 extends over 13 amino acids.

This clonotype was detected once. The V call is TRBV7-8, the J call TRBJ2-7; unclear D gene. Germline lookup yields CDR1 SGHVS and CDR2 FQNEAQ. V was cut by 0 bases and J by 2 bases, with 17 bases left in between. CDR3 length equals 17 residues. The CDR3 reads CASSLALGAYPPYEQYF. DNA of the CDR3: TGTGCCAGCAGCTTAGCGCTGGGCGCCTACCCTCCCTACGAGCAGTACTTC.

This clonotype was observed a few times. A read error may be the cause here, since a much bigger clone is one base away. The chain has TRBV7-2 and TRBJ2-3; D may be TRBD2 (6 bases). Trimming stripped 1 base from V and 2 bases from J, with 13 bases between. Germline-derived CDR1 and CDR2 are SGHTA and FQGNSA. The CDR3 length is 16 residues. Here the CDR3 DNA reads TGTGCCAGCAGCTTAGGGGGAATAGCGGACACAGATACGCAGTATTTT. It is translated as CASSLGGIADTDTQYF.

The V and J genes are TRBV7-2 and TRBJ2-1, with D uncertain. The CDR3 covers 13 residues. Trimming removed 2 bases from V and 4 bases from J, with 6 bases in between. Germline loops: CDR1 SGHTA, CDR2 FQGNSA. The CDR3 coding sequence is TGTGCCAGCAGCTTAAGGTATTACAATGAGCAGTTCTTC. Amino acid sequence: CASSLRYYNEQFF.

This clonotype has more than one count but fewer than ten. V gene TRBV3-1 combines with J gene TRBJ1-2; no clear D. The CDR3 has 14 amino acids. Germline V gene data show CDR1 as LGHDT and CDR2 as YNNKEL (reference sequence). With 0 bases removed from V and 4 bases from J, the gap between germline ends came to 9 bases. The CDR3 DNA sequence: TGTGCCAGCAGCCAAGATCTTACCACCTATGGCTACACCTTC. Amino acid sequence: CASSQDLTTYGYTF.

The chain couples TRBV6-1 to TRBJ2-3, with TRBD2 identical over 8 bases. Trimming took 6 bases from V and 1 from J; bases not matched to a gene: 6. Per germline, CDR1 MNHNS and CDR2 SASEGT. The length of the CDR3 is 15 residues. In DNA form, the CDR3 reads TGTGCCAGCAGGGCCGTACTAGCGGGCACAGATACGCAGTATTTT. Amino acid sequence: CASRAVLAGTDTQYF.

This sequence joins TRBV6-5 and TRBJ1-1; 8 bases fit TRBD1. The CDR3 has 16 amino acids. Germline V gives CDR1 MNHEY, CDR2 SVGAGI. The ends lost 0 bases at V and 4 bases at J; junction bases unmatched: 7. CDR3 in DNA: TGTGCCAGCAGTTACTCTCGGACAGGGAGGAGCACTGAAGCTTTCTTT. It specifies CASSYSRTGRSTEAFF.

V and J are TRBV4-1 and TRBJ1-2; D gene unclear. The CDR3 runs 16 residues. V was pared by 0 bases and J by 2 bases, with 13 bases between. Per the germline V gene, CDR1 is MGHRA and CDR2 is YSYEKL. This CDR3 is CASSQDYLGSNYGYTF. The CDR3 bases are TGCGCCAGCAGCCAAGATTATCTCGGGTCGAACTATGGCTACACCTTC.

J is TRBJ2-1 and V is TRBV11-3; no reliable D call. Germline V gene data show CDR1 as SGHNT and CDR2 as YENEEA. Trimming took off 0 bases at V and 10 bases at J, with 7 bases between the two ends. The CDR3 is 12 residues long. The CDR3 DNA reads TGTGCCAGCAGCTTAGATGTGTCCGAGCAGTTCTTC. It yields the protein CASSLDVSEQFF.

This clonotype was found a few times. This sequence joins TRBV28 and TRBJ1-2, with 7 positions matching TRBD1. Germline V gene data show CDR1 as MDHEN and CDR2 as SYDVKM. V shed 7 bases and J 7 bases; nucleotides not matched to a gene: 12. This CDR3 has 14 amino acids. The DNA for the CDR3 is TGTGCCAGCACCTTGACAGGGCTGGCGCGTGGCTACACCTTC. Translating gives CASTLTGLARGYTF.

This clonotype has a handful of counts. This chain uses TRBV7-3 with TRBJ2-1, with D perhaps matching TRBD1 or TRBD2 (7 bases each). V was trimmed by 9 bases and J by 8 bases, leaving 20 bases between them. The CDR3 length is 14 residues. CDR1 is SGHTA and CDR2 is FQGTGA in the germline V gene. This CDR3 reads CASSRGGGSYEQFF. The CDR3 DNA reads as TGTGCCAGTTCCAGGGGGGGGGGATCATATGAGCAGTTCTTC.

This clonotype appeared a few times. This chain connects TRBV20-1 to TRBJ2-1; 7 bases line up with TRBD1. Germline V gives CDR1 DFQATT, CDR2 SNEGSKA (reference sequence). J lost 4 bases, V lost 7 bases, and 13 bases had no gene match. This CDR3 spans 15 amino acids. This CDR3 reads CSGPPGQTAYNEQFF. DNA of the CDR3: TGCAGTGGCCCCCCGGGACAGACGGCTTACAATGAGCAGTTCTTC.

This clonotype came up once. The chain couples TRBV30 to TRBJ2-4, with a weak D call TRBD1 (6 bases). Per the germline V gene, CDR1 is GTSNPN and CDR2 is SVGIG (reference sequence). The CDR3 loop spans 13 amino acids. Trimming stripped 0 bases from V and 8 bases from J, with 11 bases between. Here the CDR3 reads CAWSVLKGDIQYF. CDR3 DNA: TGTGCCTGGAGTGTACTGAAGGGGGACATTCAGTACTTC. The variable domain in full, with the rest retrieved from reference TRBV30 and TRBJ2-4, is SQTIHQWPATLVQPVGSPLSLECTVEGTSNPNLYWYRQAAGRGLQLLFYSVGIGQISSEVPQNLSASRPQDRQFILSSKKLLLSDSGFYLCAWSVLKGDIQYFGAGTRLSVL.

This clonotype was counted only a few times. This rearrangement joins TRBV9 to TRBJ2-1, with D possibly being TRBD2 (6 bases). CDR1 and CDR2 from the germline V gene are SGDLS and YYNGEE. The CDR3 extends over 15 amino acids. V was shortened by 3 bases and J by 4 bases, with 14 bases between the two germline ends. CDR3 coding DNA: TGTGCCAGCAGCGCCACCGGGACTCTTTACAATGAGCAGTTCTTC. As protein: CASSATGTLYNEQFF.

This chain joins TRBV10-3 and TRBJ2-3; tentative D call: TRBD1 (6 bases). The CDR3 extends over 15 amino acids. V was pared by 6 bases and J by 4 bases, with 17 bases between. Germline V CDR1 and CDR2: ENHRY, SYGVKD. DNA for the CDR3: TGTGCCATCAGCCTAGTAGGGGGTCAGGCAGATACGCAGTATTTT. Amino acid sequence: CAISLVGGQADTQYF.

A remark on this clonotype: It may be a read error: a sequence one base away is much more abundant. V usage is TRBV25-1 and J usage is TRBJ2-4; weak D call: TRBD2 (6 bases). The CDR3 has 15 amino acids. Germline CDR1 MGHDK, CDR2 SYGVNS. Here the CDR3 DNA reads TGTGCCATCAGTGACCACCCACAGGATTTACGGGGGCAGTACTTC. It codes for CAISDHPQDLRGQYF.

The sample holds many counts of this clonotype. The chain links TRBV27 to TRBJ2-5; D gene uncertain. The CDR3 is made up of 11 amino acids. Trimming removed 5 bases at V and 4 bases at J, with 5 bases between. Germline CDR1 reads MNHEY; CDR2 reads SMNVEV (reference sequence). The DNA for the CDR3 is TGTGCCAGCAGTAGGGCAGAGACCCAGTACTTC. It codes for CASSRAETQYF.

V usage is TRBV12-3 or TRBV12-4 and J usage is TRBJ1-2, with D possibly being TRBD1 (6 bases). The V and J ends lost 6 bases and 2 bases respectively, with 16 bases between them. The CDR3 spans 15 residues. CDR3 coding DNA: TGTGCCAGCAGGGGCCAGGGGAACCCCAACTATGGCTACACCTTC. Translating gives CASRGQGNPNYGYTF.

There are a few counts of this clonotype. The chain uses TRBV24-1 and TRBJ2-3; D is unclear. CDR1 and CDR2 from the germline V gene are KGHDR and SFDVKD. The V end lost 5 bases, the J end lost 6 bases, and 8 bases lay between the germline ends. The CDR3 is 12 residues long. The CDR3 spells CATSGSVDTQYF. The CDR3 DNA sequence: TGTGCCACCAGTGGGTCGGTGGATACGCAGTATTTT.

V usage is TRBV7-2 and J usage is TRBJ1-5, with D maybe TRBD1 (6 bases). The CDR3 sequence is 15 residues long. V was shortened by 5 bases and J by 5 bases, with 16 bases between the two germline ends. Germline V lookup: CDR1 SGHTA, CDR2 FQGNSA. Here the CDR3 reads CASSRVTGADQPQHF. The CDR3 region has the DNA TGTGCCAGCAGCCGAGTGACGGGGGCAGATCAGCCCCAGCATTTT. The whole variable domain, remainder taken from reference TRBV7-2 and TRBJ1-5, is GAGVSQSPSNKVTEKGKDVELRCDPISGHTALYWYRQSLGQGLEFLIYFQGNSAPDKSGLPSDRFSAERTGGSVSTLTIQRTQQEDSAVYLCASSRVTGADQPQHFGDGTRLSIL.

This clonotype has more than one count but fewer than ten. The chain links TRBV3-1 to TRBJ2-7; perhaps TRBD2 as D (6 bases). The ends were cut back, 1 base at V and 7 bases at J, with 14 bases in the middle. This CDR3 is 14 amino acids long. CDR1 and CDR2 from the germline V gene are LGHDT and YNNKEL (reference sequence). The CDR3, as DNA: TGTGCCAGCAGCCAAGGCTTGGGAGGAAGGGAGCAGTACTTC. Its protein product is CASSQGLGGREQYF.

Details on this clonotype: A much larger clone sits a single nucleotide away, making a read error possible. This chain connects TRBV12-3 or TRBV12-4 to TRBJ2-1; 9 bases fit TRBD1. Trimming took 11 bases from V and 2 from J; bases not matched to a gene: 7. The CDR3 totals 14 residues. Here the CDR3 reads CAGTRDRAYNEQFF. The CDR3, as DNA: TGTGCCGGCACCAGGGACAGGGCCTACAATGAGCAGTTCTTC.